A selection of T cell receptor beta chains follows, all from one sample in a study of memory CD4+ T cells and cytomegalovirus serostatus. Assay: immunoSEQ multiplex PCR; the TCRdb copy retains only in-frame clones and omits some. The table has 40,000 to 55,000 clones, about 80% seen once. The source material was memory CD4+ T cells from blood. These receptors originate from an adult in good health and CMV-seropositive. Both conserved end residues are part of each CDR3. The D gene is left open where the match is weak. Not every row has a clone size; where given, it reads once, few, many or a size class.

CDR3 length	D gene	clone size	V gene	J gene	CDR3 protein	CDR3 DNA
12	-	-	TRBV19	TRBJ1-6	CASSHENSPLHF	TGTGCCAGTAGCCATGAGAATTCACCCCTCCACTTT
15	TRBD1	-	TRBV5-1	TRBJ2-7	CASSLASTGANEQYF	TGCGCCAGCAGCTTGGCCTCGACAGGGGCCAACGAGCAGTACTTC
14	-	-	TRBV7-8	TRBJ1-5	CASSSRVSNQPQHF	TGTGCCAGCAGCTCGAGGGTTAGCAATCAGCCCCAGCATTTT
14	-	-	TRBV28	TRBJ1-2	CASSGYRSNYGYTF	TGTGCCAGCAGTGGGTACAGGTCTAACTATGGCTACACCTTC
14	-	-	TRBV2	TRBJ2-7	CASRVTGLGDEQYF	TGTGCCAGCAGGGTGACTGGCCTGGGGGATGAGCAGTACTTC
16	TRBD2	-	TRBV28	TRBJ2-2	CASSFTPGGHTGELFF	TGTGCCAGCAGTTTCACCCCGGGGGGGCACACCGGGGAGCTGTTTTTT
15	-	-	TRBV5-1	TRBJ2-7	CASSLGVGSSYEQYF	TGCGCCAGCAGCTTGGGGGTGGGGAGCTCCTACGAGCAGTACTTC
10	TRBD2	few	TRBV29-1	TRBJ2-1	CSVREGIGFF	TGCAGCGTTAGGGAGGGCATCGGGTTCTTC
13	-	-	TRBV30	TRBJ1-2	CAWSGGRADGYTF	TGTGCCTGGAGTGGGGGAAGGGCCGACGGCTACACCTTC
12	TRBD2	-	TRBV25-1	TRBJ2-1	CASTGGRGEQFF	TGTGCCAGCACGGGGGGTAGGGGTGAGCAGTTCTTC
13	-	-	TRBV5-4	TRBJ1-2	CASSKQDNYGYTF	TGTGCCAGCAGCAAACAAGATAACTATGGCTACACCTTC
13	-	-	TRBV30	TRBJ1-6	CAWSAGDNSPLHF	TGTGCCTGGTCGGCAGGGGATAATTCACCCCTCCACTTT
15	-	-	TRBV28	TRBJ2-3	CASSSMSSTTDTQYF	TGTGCCAGCAGTTCCATGAGTTCGACCACAGATACGCAGTATTTT
16	-	-	TRBV28	TRBJ1-2	CASRFTDPLGNYGYTF	TGTGCCAGCAGATTCACTGACCCTCTGGGGAACTATGGCTACACCTTC
14	-	-	TRBV7-9	TRBJ2-5	CASSLEGRGGTQYF	TGTGCCAGCAGCTTAGAGGGTCGAGGGGGGACCCAGTACTTC
13	-	few	TRBV27	TRBJ2-7	CASRTQNTYEQYF	TGTGCCAGCAGGACCCAGAATACCTACGAGCAGTACTTC
16	TRBD2	-	TRBV28	TRBJ2-1	CASSRPLAGGPTEQFF	TGTGCCAGCAGTCGCCCTCTAGCGGGAGGGCCTACTGAGCAGTTCTTC
15	TRBD1	-	TRBV4-3	TRBJ1-2	CASSQDPQGAGGYTF	TGCGCCAGCAGCCAAGATCCCCAGGGGGCGGGGGGCTACACCTTC
15	-	-	TRBV4-3	TRBJ1-2	CASSQEGGARYGYTF	TGCGCCAGCAGCCAAGAGGGGGGGGCGCGATATGGCTACACCTTC
15	-	-	TRBV13	TRBJ2-2	CASSLVGGRAGELFF	TGTGCCAGCAGCTTAGTCGGGGGAAGGGCCGGGGAGCTGTTTTTT
15	-	few	TRBV6-5	TRBJ1-1	CASSYFPQQNTEAFF	TGTGCCAGCAGTTACTTTCCCCAACAGAACACTGAAGCTTTCTTT
17	-	once	TRBV19	TRBJ2-1	CASSILSSASSSHEQFF	TGTGCCAGTAGTATACTCAGTTCAGCAAGTTCAAGCCATGAGCAGTTCTTC
15	-	once	TRBV7-6	TRBJ1-6	CASSMNPSYNSPLHF	TGTGCCAGCAGCATGAACCCCTCCTACAATTCACCCCTCCACTTT
15	TRBD2	-	TRBV7-8	TRBJ2-1	CASSSGGGRAYEQFF	TGTGCCAGCAGCTCCGGGGGCGGGAGGGCCTATGAGCAGTTCTTC
16	-	-	TRBV7-9	TRBJ1-6	CASSLGQGFYNSPLHF	TGTGCCAGCAGCTTAGGCCAGGGCTTCTATAATTCACCCCTCCACTTT